The sequence of this T cell receptor beta chain was determined in a study of T cells in Graves' hyperthyroidism and ophthalmopathy (dated by TCRdb to 2018 to 2020). In terms of the full investigation: Peripheral blood was sampled at the time of initial diagnosis, prior to any treatment. To identify TCR V-J signatures that set the groups apart, the researchers used a discovery cohort of 95 to 100 patients, made up of roughly 45 with Graves' ophthalmopathy and some 60 with stable Graves' hyperthyroidism. An independent validation cohort of under 20 hyperthyroidism patients and about 15 patients who later progressed to ophthalmopathy tested prospective prediction of ophthalmopathy. For training and testing, the roughly 93 patients in the discovery cohort were randomly divided in a 7:3 ratio. In addition, the study compared T-cell repertoires in thyroid tissue and in blood from a handful of Graves' hyperthyroidism patients. Following sampling, methimazole starting at 30 mg daily was given to hyperthyroidism patients, and high-dose intravenous methylprednisolone was given to ophthalmopathy patients. The paper reports TCR Vbeta CDR3 sequencing of fewer than 150 peripheral blood samples: around 45 ophthalmopathy, over 70 hyperthyroidism and approximately 17 progressor patients. The research as a whole found: Sample size was not statistically predetermined, and blinding of investigators to group allocation was not performed. A model built on a 13 V-J signature distinguished ophthalmopathy from stable hyperthyroidism, reaching roughly 88% sensitivity and about 81% specificity in cross-validation and 80%/75% in testing. Most expanded thyroid clonotypes (frequency above 0.001) were also found in blood, which suggests that blood repertoires may mirror thyroid immune responses. In validation, progression to ophthalmopathy was predicted by the model with almost 71% sensitivity and about 72% specificity, a median of 6.5 months before onset.

TCR beta CDR3 regions were amplified from RNA transcripts. For the first round of RT-PCR on the TCR CDR3, the HTBI primer set was used together with the Qiagen OneStep RT-PCR kit. The libraries were constructed in a second round of multiplex PCR and then size-selected and purified. Paired-end sequencing of the libraries was performed with 100 bp reads on an Illumina HiSeq2000. The authors' analysis ran thus. SOAPnuke was used to process the raw data, removing reads that contained adapters or uncalled bases, had a mean Phred below 15, or lacked an exact match to the constant primer or identifier. COPE v1.2.5 was used to merge high-quality paired reads, and clonotypes were defined as unique nucleotide sequences. MiTCR v1.1 was used to align the clonotypes against IMGT TRBV, TRBD and TRBJ reference segments. Only V-J combinations with frequency above 0.0001, covering 99.2% of repertoires, were analysed. The TCS score was defined as the ratio of F50 (clonal expansion) to E x V (chaos), calculated using BLOSUM62-based TCRdist between CDR3 peptides within each V-J. Welch's t-statistics and random forest reduced some 510 V-J features to 13, which were used in a naive Bayes classifier (R e1071). The public reads were run again by TCRdb, first through fastp at Q25 and then through MiXCR, and only productive beta chains were kept. For every CDR3 protein sequence, its rows merge into one entry that carries the most common genes and DNA. The V and J calls here are based on TCRdb, not the publication. The sample records 40,000 or so distinct CDR3 sequences, around half of which are singletons. The ten top clones hold about 6% of the sample.

Hyperthyroidism patients were newly diagnosed, with disease duration under 2 months, and aged 18 to 65 years. Any patient with an uncontrolled infection, another autoimmune disease, pregnancy or lactation was excluded. Clinical symptoms, serum thyroxine and TRAb, thyroid ultrasound, and orbital computed tomography formed the basis for the diagnoses. Blood from progressor patients was collected at the time of first diagnosis with hyperthyroidism, before any ophthalmopathy symptoms had appeared. PBMCs were separated from 8 to 10 ml of fresh peripheral blood using Ficoll-Paque density gradient centrifugation. Progressor patients were first diagnosed with Graves' hyperthyroidism and then developed ophthalmopathy during follow-up. Total RNA was extracted with Trizol reagent, and quality was checked on an Agilent 2100 Bioanalyzer. Comments on this clonotype: Its antigen is still unknown. The sample holds no much larger clone one base away, and base qualities are not on file.

The germline V gene provides CDR1 SGHNT and CDR2 YENEEA. The CDR3 has 20 amino acids, counting the end cysteine and phenylalanine. Here the CDR3 DNA is all that survives: 60 bases in frame from base 1. The V end loses 0 bases and the J end loses 6 bases, and a stretch of 27 bases separates them. The sample taken for sequencing was blood. This chain is built from TRBV11-3 and TRBJ2-1, with a weak D call of TRBD2 (5 bases match). This receptor was taken from a woman aged 45-60 years with Graves' hyperthyroidism that later progressed to Graves' ophthalmopathy. Here the CDR3 is given as CASSLEIPTGLAGRCNEQFF. The DNA reads as follows: TGTGCCAGCAGCTTAGAGATACCGACCGGACTGGCGGGTCGGTGCAATGAGCAGTTCTTC.